This note documents a single TCR beta chain sequence. Its antigen is not identified. The data originate from a study of Ad26.COV2.S vaccination and SARS-CoV-2 variants. The protocol was immunoSEQ multiplex PCR, while the TCRdb copy is restricted to in-frame clones and leaves out a portion. The sample gives about 350,000 clones, about 92% of which show up once; 3.5% to 4.5% is in the top ten. Study observations and caveats: Participants in the vaccine arm had higher spike-specific TCR breadth; placebo recipients had lower.

Trimming took off 5 bases at V and 4 bases at J, with 20 bases between the two ends. The CDR3 totals 16 residues. Germline-derived CDR1 and CDR2 are LNHDA and SQIVND (reference sequence). The clonotype originates from a human donor who had recovered from COVID-19. V usage is TRBV19 and J usage is TRBJ1-2; a weak D match, TRBD1 (6 bases). The sequenced sample was peripheral blood, obtained after recovery from COVID-19. CDR3 sequence: CASSLAGTPKIYGYTF. DNA of the CDR3: TGTGCCAGTAGTTTAGCCGGGACACCGAAAATCTATGGCTACACCTTC.